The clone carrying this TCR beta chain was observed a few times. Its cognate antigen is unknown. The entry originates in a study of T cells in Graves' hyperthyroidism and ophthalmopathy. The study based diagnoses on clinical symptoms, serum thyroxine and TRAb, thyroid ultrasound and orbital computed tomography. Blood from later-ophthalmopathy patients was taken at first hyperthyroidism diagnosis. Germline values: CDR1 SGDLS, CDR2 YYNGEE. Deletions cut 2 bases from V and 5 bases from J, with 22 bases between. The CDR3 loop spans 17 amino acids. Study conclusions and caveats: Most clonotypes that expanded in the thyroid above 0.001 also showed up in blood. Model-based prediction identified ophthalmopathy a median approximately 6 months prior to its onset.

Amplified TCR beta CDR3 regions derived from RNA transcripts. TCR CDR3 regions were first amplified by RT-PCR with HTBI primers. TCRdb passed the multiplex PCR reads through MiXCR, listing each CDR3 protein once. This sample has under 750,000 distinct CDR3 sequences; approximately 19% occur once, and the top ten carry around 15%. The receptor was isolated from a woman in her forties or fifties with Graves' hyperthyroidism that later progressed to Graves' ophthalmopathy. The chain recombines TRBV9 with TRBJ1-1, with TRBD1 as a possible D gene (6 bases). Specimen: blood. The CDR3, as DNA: TGTGCCAGCAGCGTGGTAGCTTTGGGACAAGTCCAAACTGAAGCTTTCTTT. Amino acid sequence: CASSVVALGQVQTEAFF.